The 20 T cell receptor beta chains presented below share a single source sample, sequenced in a study of cytomegalovirus exposure and HLA in healthy donors. The PCR used 60 Vbeta and 13 Jbeta primers. Sequencing used immunoSEQ multiplex PCR; TCRdb keeps in-frame clones, though not all of them. The repertoire holds about 200,000 clones, with 70% to 80% as singletons. Sequenced material: PBMCs. Receptors originate from a male donor in good health and CMV-seropositive.

The chain combines TRBV20-1 with TRBJ1-1, with D unclear. Deletions cut 4 bases from V and 0 bases from J, with 3 bases between. Germline CDR1 reads DFQATT; CDR2 reads SNEGSKA (reference sequence). This CDR3 spans 11 amino acids. The CDR3 loop reads CSAIVNTEAFF. CDR3 bases: TGCAGTGCTATAGTGAACACTGAAGCTTTCTTT.

The chain recombines TRBV29-1 with TRBJ1-2; 9 bases line up with TRBD1. Per the germline V gene, CDR1 is SQVTM and CDR2 is ANQGSEA. The V and J ends lost 4 bases and 4 bases, in that order; junction bases with no gene match: 7. The CDR3 is made up of 14 amino acids. Written as DNA, the CDR3 is TGCAGCGTTGGAAAGGGGACAGGGAGCTATGGCTACACCTTC. Translated: CSVGKGTGSYGYTF.

The chain links TRBV2 to TRBJ1-6; 7 nucleotides align to TRBD1. CDR1 SNHLY and CDR2 FYNNEI come from the germline V gene. The V segment lost 4 bases and the J segment 7 bases; nucleotides outside the gene matches: 16. The CDR3 is 18 amino acids. DNA for the CDR3: TGTGCCAGCAGTGGCGACAGGGAGCGGGCCCTTGGAAATTCACCCCTCCACTTT. It specifies CASSGDRERALGNSPLHF.

The chain recombines TRBV27 with TRBJ1-6; D is undetermined. Per the germline V gene, CDR1 is MNHEY and CDR2 is SMNVEV (reference sequence). The CDR3 consists of 15 residues. Trimming took off 5 bases at V and 4 bases at J, with 12 bases between the two ends. This CDR3 is CASSRSGYYNSPLHF. CDR3 nucleotides: TGTGCCAGCAGTAGATCGGGGTATTATAATTCACCCCTCCACTTT.

The rearrangement uses TRBV10-3 and TRBJ1-4; the D gene is possibly TRBD1 (6 bases). Per the germline V gene, CDR1 is ENHRY and CDR2 is SYGVKD. Trimming took off 11 bases at V and 4 bases at J, with 20 bases between the two ends. CDR3 length: 15 amino acids. CDR3 coding DNA: TGTGCCTCACACGGGGGGGCCGGGGGTAATGAAAAACTGTTTTTT. Translation gives CASHGGAGGNEKLFF.

The V call is TRBV5-6, the J call TRBJ1-1, with D unresolved. The germline CDR1 and CDR2 sequences are SGHDT and YYEEEE. V lost 1 base and J lost 4, with 5 bases in between. The CDR3 length is 12 residues. Here the CDR3 reads CASSLISTEAFF. Written as DNA, the CDR3 is TGTGCCAGCAGCTTGATTAGCACTGAAGCTTTCTTT. Based on the CDR3 plus reference TRBV5-6 and TRBJ1-1, the full variable domain is DAGVTQSPTHLIKTRGQQVTLRCSPKSGHDTVSWYQQALGQGPQFIFQYYEEEERQRGNFPDRFSGHQFPNYSSELNVNALLLGDSALYLCASSLISTEAFFGQGTRLTVV.

This clone was seen a handful of times. J is TRBJ2-7 and V is TRBV11-2; D ambiguous. Germline CDR1 SGHAT, CDR2 FQNNGV. The V gene lost 7 bases and the J gene lost 7 bases, with 17 bases spanning the gap. The CDR3 loop spans 13 amino acids. The CDR3 coding sequence is TGTGCCAGCACCGAGAGTAGTCCCCCGGAGCAGTACTTC. Residues: CASTESSPPEQYF.

In its sample, this clone was seen a few times. The V call is TRBV27, the J call TRBJ2-1; 10 nucleotides align to TRBD2. V shed 5 bases, J shed 6 bases, and the junction held 10 bases outside the gene matches. Germline V gene lookup returns CDR1 MNHEY and CDR2 SMNVEV (reference sequence). This CDR3 comprises 16 residues. This CDR3 is CASSPPGTSVANEQFF. CDR3 sequence (DNA): TGTGCCAGCAGTCCCCCCGGGACTAGCGTTGCCAATGAGCAGTTCTTC.

The V and J genes are TRBV7-2 and TRBJ1-2; D call uncertain. CDR3 length equals 16 residues. Trimming took 3 bases from V and 5 from J, leaving 19 bases between them. CDR1 and CDR2 (germline): SGHTA, FQGNSA. CDR3 sequence reads: CASSLGRTLSTYGYTF. DNA of the CDR3: TGTGCCAGCAGCTTGGGCAGAACCTTATCAACATATGGCTACACCTTC.

Regarding this clone: Mismatch with germline at one junction end may stem from a read error. The rearrangement uses TRBV10-3 and TRBJ2-7; TRBD2 matches at 10 bases. This CDR3 has 15 residues. Germline lookup yields CDR1 ENHRY and CDR2 SYGVKD. In DNA form, the CDR3 reads TGTACCATCCAGGGGGCAGCGGGAGGGTCCTACGAGCAGTACTTC. Translation: CTIQGAAGGSYEQYF.

This clone was seen only a few times. The J gene is TRBJ1-2, the V gene TRBV14; a weak D match, TRBD1 (5 bases). The germline CDR1 and CDR2 sequences are SGHDN and FVKESK. Trimming stripped 4 bases from V and 8 bases from J, with 14 bases between. This CDR3 has 13 amino acids. The CDR3 DNA sequence: TGTGCCAGCAGCCCCAGGGCTACTCAGGGCTACACCTTC. Amino acids: CASSPRATQGYTF.

A few counts support this clone. The rearrangement joins TRBV9 to TRBJ2-7; 9 bases are shared with TRBD1. The V segment lost 0 bases and the J segment 5 bases; nucleotides outside the gene matches: 9. CDR1 is SGDLS, CDR2 YYNGEE, per germline. This CDR3 spans 16 amino acids. CDR3: CASSVAGTGSRDEQYF. CDR3 nucleotides: TGTGCCAGCAGCGTAGCGGGGACAGGGAGTCGGGACGAGCAGTACTTC.

The chain links TRBV5-1 to TRBJ1-3; D is ambiguous. CDR1 is SGHRS and CDR2 is YFSETQ in the germline V gene. Trimming left V 0 bases short and J 0 bases short, with 10 bases between. The CDR3 is 16 amino acids. CDR3 sequence reads: CASSLAQVSSGNTIYF. The DNA of the CDR3 is TGCGCCAGCAGCTTGGCGCAGGTTAGCTCTGGAAACACCATATATTTT.

The chain carries TRBV18 and TRBJ1-4, with TRBD1 matching 10 bases. This CDR3 spans 14 amino acids. Unmatched junction bases numbered 4, after V lost 4 bases and J lost 8 bases. Per germline, CDR1 KGHSH and CDR2 LQKENI. In DNA form, the CDR3 reads TGTGCCAGCTCACGGGACAGGGGAACGGAAAAACTGTTTTTT. Protein: CASSRDRGTEKLFF.

The chain is built from TRBV6-4 and TRBJ1-5; no definite D call. V lost 5 bases to trimming and J lost 0 bases, with 8 bases between them. CDR3 length: 14 residues. Germline CDR1 is MRHNA and CDR2 is SNTAGT. The CDR3 spells CASSPSYSNQPQHF. DNA of the CDR3: TGTGCCAGCAGTCCTAGCTATAGCAATCAGCCCCAGCATTTT.

The CDR3 DNA follows: TGTGCCAGCAGCTTTTATAGCGGGAGCTCCTACGAGCAGTACTTC. It translates to CASSFYSGSSYEQYF. J is TRBJ2-7 and V is TRBV7-2; 9 bases are shared with TRBD2. CDR1 is SGHTA, CDR2 FQGNSA, per germline. CDR3 length equals 15 residues. Trimming removed 3 bases from V and 0 bases from J; junction bases left unmatched: 3.

The chain combines TRBV7-9 with TRBJ1-4; D may be TRBD1 (6 bases). V was cut by 3 bases and J by 7 bases, with 15 bases left in between. This CDR3 spans 15 amino acids. Looked up from germline, CDR1 is SEHNR and CDR2 is FQNEAQ (reference sequence). In DNA form, the CDR3 reads TGTGCCAGCAGCTTCTTGACAGGTGACACTGAAAAACTGTTTTTT. Protein product: CASSFLTGDTEKLFF.

This clone was recorded a few times. This chain connects TRBV2 to TRBJ2-1; the match to TRBD1 covers 8 bases. Germline V gene lookup returns CDR1 SNHLY and CDR2 FYNNEI. The junction had 9 bases not matched to a gene; V was cut back by 7 bases and J by 7 bases. The CDR3 sequence is 14 residues long. This CDR3 is CASNGQGLKNEQFF. As DNA, the CDR3 is TGTGCCAGCAACGGACAGGGACTTAAAAATGAGCAGTTCTTC.

This chain joins TRBV19 and TRBJ1-5; a weak D match, TRBD1 (5 bases). The V end was cut by 7 bases, the J end by 7 bases, with 20 bases between. The CDR3 has 15 residues. Germline V gene data show CDR1 as LNHDA and CDR2 as SQIVND (reference sequence). The CDR3 sequence: CASKLDNGAGQPQHF. In nucleotides, the CDR3 is TGTGCCAGTAAACTGGACAACGGAGCCGGGCAGCCCCAGCATTTT.

The chain is built from TRBV9 and TRBJ2-3, with TRBD2 matching 7 bases. CDR3 length: 13 residues. CDR1 SGDLS and CDR2 YYNGEE come from the germline V gene. V shed 0 bases, J shed 9 bases, and the junction held 4 bases outside the gene matches. DNA for the CDR3: TGTGCCAGCAGCGTAGGATCGCGGGAGACGCAGTATTTT. This translates into CASSVGSRETQYF.